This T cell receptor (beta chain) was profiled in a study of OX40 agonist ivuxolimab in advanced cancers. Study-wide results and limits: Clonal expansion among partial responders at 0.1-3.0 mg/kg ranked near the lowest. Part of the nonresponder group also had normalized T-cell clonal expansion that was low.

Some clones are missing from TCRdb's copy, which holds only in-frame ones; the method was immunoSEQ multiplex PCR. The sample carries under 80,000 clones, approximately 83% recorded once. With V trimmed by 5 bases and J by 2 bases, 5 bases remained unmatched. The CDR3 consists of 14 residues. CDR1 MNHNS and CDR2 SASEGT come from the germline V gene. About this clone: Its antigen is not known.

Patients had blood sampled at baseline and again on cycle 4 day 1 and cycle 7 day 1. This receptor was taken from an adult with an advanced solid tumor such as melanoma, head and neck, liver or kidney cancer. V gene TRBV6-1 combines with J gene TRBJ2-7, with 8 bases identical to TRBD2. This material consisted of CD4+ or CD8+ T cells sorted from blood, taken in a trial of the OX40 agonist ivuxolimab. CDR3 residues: CASSSGTRPYEQYF. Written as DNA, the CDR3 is TGTGCCAGCAGTTCCGGGACTAGACCCTACGAGCAGTACTTC.